This T cell receptor (beta chain) was recorded in a study of technical replicates of blood from a few donors. A single count supports this clone. This CDR3 is 15 amino acids long. The V gene's germline CDR1 is MNHEY and CDR2 SMNVEV (reference sequence). V lost 4 bases, J lost 3 bases, and 8 bases stayed unmatched. Profiling relied on immunoSEQ multiplex PCR, and the TCRdb table lists in-frame clones only, not all of them. The profile covers more than 70,000 clones, with 90% to 97% appearing a single time and 0.2% taken by the ten largest. The rearrangement links TRBV27 to TRBJ1-2; 7 nucleotides match TRBD1. Sample: T cells isolated from PBMCs. The origin of this receptor is a human donor in good health. The CDR3 nucleotides read TGTGCCAGCAGTTGGCAGGGGGAAGTGGACTATGGCTACACCTTC. Its protein is CASSWQGEVDYGYTF.